Shown below are 28 T cell receptor beta chains from a single sample sequenced in a study of blood T cell repertoires in COVID-19 (dated by TCRdb to 2018 to 2020). Libraries were constructed by the immunoSEQ multiplex PCR assay. TCRdb took over this immuneACCESS table, retaining in-frame rearrangements with V and J assigned. Such tables are incomplete; in checked studies, under half of the missing clones stem from an unresolved V gene, and the remainder is unexplained. This sample has roughly 250,000 clones in its table, and over 65% of those were observed once. The top ten constitute around 3.4% of the sample. The source material was peripheral blood. The origin of the receptors is a woman older than 75 with acute or convalescent COVID-19.

The V gene is TRBV4-1, the J gene TRBJ1-2, with D possibly TRBD1 on 6 matching bases. The length of the CDR3 is 16 residues. Per the germline V gene, CDR1 is MGHRA and CDR2 is YSYEKL. The germline V and J ends were trimmed by 1 base and 2 bases, with 14 bases remaining between them. CDR3 DNA sequence: TGCGCCAGCAGCCAAGGGCGTGCAGGGGACAACTATGGCTACACCTTC. The encoded protein is CASSQGRAGDNYGYTF.

V gene TRBV9 combines with J gene TRBJ2-7, with 10 positions matching TRBD1. This CDR3 is 16 amino acids long. Germline V gives CDR1 SGDLS, CDR2 YYNGEE. V was pared by 2 bases and J by 3 bases, with 8 bases of the junction left unmatched. The CDR3 spells CASSVGQGVGVYEQYF. Written as DNA, the CDR3 is TGTGCCAGCAGCGTTGGACAGGGGGTCGGGGTCTACGAGCAGTACTTC. The full variable domain, completed using reference TRBV9 and TRBJ2-7, is DSGVTQTPKHLITATGQRVTLRCSPRSGDLSVYWYQQSLDQGLQFLIQYYNGEERAKGNILERFSAQQFPDLHSELNLSSLELGDSALYFCASSVGQGVGVYEQYFGPGTRLTVT.

The DNA for the CDR3 is TGTGCCAGCAGCCGCCCGAGCGGGAGCTACGAGCAGTACTTC. Translated: CASSRPSGSYEQYF. The genes are TRBV6-2 or TRBV6-3 and TRBJ2-7; 8 bases map to TRBD2. Per germline, CDR1 MNHEY and CDR2 SVGEGT. This CDR3 spans 14 amino acids. V lost 6 bases, J lost 3 bases, and 7 bases stayed unmatched.

The chain joins TRBV5-1 to TRBJ2-6, with 7 bases aligning to TRBD1. Trimming cost V 1 base and J 0 bases; bases outside gene matches: 4. CDR1 is SGHRS, CDR2 YFSETQ, per germline. The CDR3 covers 17 residues. The CDR3 DNA reads as TGCGCCAGCAGCTTGCTACAGGGGATCTCTGGGGCCAACGTCCTGACTTTC. As protein: CASSLLQGISGANVLTF.

The rearrangement links TRBV7-9 to TRBJ2-1, with TRBD2 matching 9 bases. J gave up 6 bases and V 1 base, and 4 bases lay outside the gene matches. In germline, CDR1 is SEHNR, CDR2 FQNEAQ (reference sequence). This CDR3 contains 15 residues. CDR3 amino acids: CASSLGGGAVNEQFF. The DNA for the CDR3 is TGTGCCAGCAGCTTAGGCGGGGGGGCCGTCAATGAGCAGTTCTTC.

This chain connects TRBV3-1 (or the pseudogene TRBV3-2) to TRBJ1-2; 9 bases map to TRBD1. Germline-derived CDR1 and CDR2 are LGHDT and YNNKEL (reference sequence). The CDR3 consists of 13 residues. V shed 10 bases, J shed 8 bases, and the junction held 11 bases outside the gene matches. This chain's CDR3 is CATRDRARLGYTF. As DNA, the CDR3 is TGTGCCACCCGGGACAGGGCGCGCCTGGGCTACACCTTC.

The chain couples TRBV5-5 to TRBJ2-1; 16 nucleotides agree with TRBD2. From germline, CDR1 is SGHKS and CDR2 YYEKEE (reference sequence). The CDR3 loop spans 16 amino acids. J gave up 7 bases and V 9 bases, and 10 bases lay outside the gene matches. Here the CDR3 DNA reads TGTGCCATGAGCTTGGGGGGACTAGCGGGAGGGAATGAGCAGTTCTTC. Protein product: CAMSLGGLAGGNEQFF.

The chain combines TRBV18 with TRBJ1-3, with D maybe TRBD1 (5 bases). In germline, CDR1 is KGHSH, CDR2 LQKENI. The V gene lost 3 bases and the J gene lost 1 base, with 10 bases spanning the gap. The CDR3 sequence is 15 residues long. CDR3: CASSPVQGSGNTIYF. In DNA, the CDR3 is TGTGCCAGCTCACCTGTCCAGGGATCTGGAAACACCATATATTTT.

Here the CDR3 reads CASSSGQVRYNQPQHF. The CDR3 DNA reads TGTGCCAGTAGTTCCGGACAGGTGAGATACAATCAGCCCCAGCATTTT. J is TRBJ1-5 and V is TRBV19; 7 nucleotides align to TRBD1. The CDR3 is 16 residues long. V lost 5 bases to trimming and J lost 3 bases; unmatched junction nucleotides: 10. Per germline, CDR1 LNHDA and CDR2 SQIVND (reference sequence).

Details on this clone: Other nucleotide sequences from this sample produce the same CDR3. The V call is TRBV3-1 (or the pseudogene TRBV3-2), the J call TRBJ2-5, with 9 bases matching TRBD1. Germline trimming cut 6 bases from V and 3 bases from J; bases unmatched to any gene: 5. The CDR3 is 14 amino acids. The germline V gene has CDR1 LGHDT and CDR2 YNNKEL (reference sequence). The CDR3 nucleotides are TGTGCCAGCAGACGACAGGGGGGAGAAGAGACCCAGTACTTC. This codes for CASRRQGGEETQYF.

This rearrangement joins TRBV19 to TRBJ2-3; unclear D gene. V gave up 2 bases and J gave up 2 bases, with 5 bases separating them. This CDR3 spans 13 amino acids. CDR1 is LNHDA and CDR2 is SQIVND in the germline V gene (reference sequence). The CDR3 loop reads CASSIRYTDTQYF. For the CDR3, the DNA is TGTGCCAGTAGTATACGGTACACAGATACGCAGTATTTT.

V and J are TRBV2 and TRBJ2-4, with a tentative D call TRBD2 (6 bases). Trimming stripped 6 bases from V and 0 bases from J, with 12 bases between. CDR1 SNHLY and CDR2 FYNNEI come from the germline V gene. This CDR3 is built from 15 residues. The CDR3 is CASSPAGLAKNIQYF. The CDR3 DNA sequence: TGTGCCAGCAGCCCAGCGGGCCTAGCCAAAAACATTCAGTACTTC.

This clone was counted only a few times. The chain recombines TRBV6-6 with TRBJ1-3, with a possible D match to TRBD1 (6 bases). V lost 6 bases, J lost 2 bases, and 17 bases lay in between. Germline V gene data show CDR1 as MNHNY and CDR2 as SVGAGI (reference sequence). The CDR3 loop spans 16 amino acids. The CDR3 sequence is CASRSRGINAGNTIYF. In DNA, the CDR3 is TGTGCCAGCAGGTCGAGGGGGATCAACGCTGGAAACACCATATATTTT.

CDR3 amino acids: CATSRNQGGNTEAFF. CDR3 in DNA: TGTGCCACCAGCAGAAACCAGGGGGGGAACACTGAAGCTTTCTTT. The J gene is TRBJ1-1, the V gene TRBV15, with 7 bases fitting TRBD1. V was pared by 2 bases and J by 1 base, with 4 bases of the junction left unmatched. The CDR3 sequence is 15 residues long. Germline V CDR1 and CDR2: LNHNV, YYDKDF (reference sequence).

The V gene is TRBV5-6, the J gene TRBJ1-6; no reliable D call. The V and J ends lost 3 bases and 9 bases respectively, with 13 bases between them. There are 14 residues in the CDR3. Germline V gene lookup returns CDR1 SGHDT and CDR2 YYEEEE. This CDR3 reads CASSSQVGSSPLHF. The CDR3 region has the DNA TGTGCCAGCAGCTCTCAGGTGGGCTCTTCACCCCTCCACTTT.

The rearrangement uses TRBV27 and TRBJ1-5; TRBD1 might be the D (5 bases). V lost 4 bases to trimming and J lost 2 bases, with 18 bases between them. The CDR3 extends over 17 amino acids. Germline CDR1 reads MNHEY; CDR2 reads SMNVEV (reference sequence). The CDR3 is CASSYSQGSFRNQPQHF. CDR3 bases: TGTGCCAGCAGTTATAGCCAGGGCTCCTTTCGCAATCAGCCCCAGCATTTT.

V usage is TRBV3-1 (or the pseudogene TRBV3-2) and J usage is TRBJ1-3; 7 nucleotides align to TRBD1. Trimming took 4 bases from V and 1 from J; bases not matched to a gene: 7. The CDR3 runs 16 residues. Germline V gene sequence: CDR1 LGHDT, CDR2 YNNKEL (reference sequence). CDR3 DNA: TGTGCCAGCAGCCCGGGACAGACCTTTTCTGGAAACACCATATATTTT. Translating it yields CASSPGQTFSGNTIYF.

DNA for the CDR3: TGTGCCAGCAGCTTAGGGGACAGGGGGTTGGAGACCCAGTACTTC. This gives the protein CASSLGDRGLETQYF. This chain connects TRBV7-9 to TRBJ2-5, with 11 nucleotides matching TRBD1. The CDR3 runs 15 residues. Germline CDR1 is SEHNR and CDR2 is FQNEAQ (reference sequence). V shed 1 base, J shed 5 bases, and the junction held 3 bases outside the gene matches.

The rearrangement joins TRBV6-2 or TRBV6-3 to TRBJ2-3; 12 bases agree with TRBD2. In germline, CDR1 is MNHEY, CDR2 SVGEGT. With 6 bases clipped from V and 5 bases from J, the junction kept 9 bases outside the gene matches. The CDR3 has 16 amino acids. Here the CDR3 reads CASSPPSGRAGDTQYF. In DNA form, the CDR3 reads TGTGCCAGCAGCCCTCCTAGCGGGAGGGCAGGAGATACGCAGTATTTT.

This rearrangement joins TRBV6-5 to TRBJ1-3; D call uncertain. The germline V gene encodes CDR1 MNHEY and CDR2 SVGAGI. The length of the CDR3 is 16 residues. The V end lost 0 bases, the J end lost 4 bases, and 13 bases lay between the germline ends. The CDR3 loop reads CASSYSRAGIGNTIYF. Here the CDR3 DNA reads TGTGCCAGCAGTTACTCGAGGGCAGGAATAGGAAACACCATATATTTT.

This chain links TRBV30 with TRBJ1-6; TRBD1 matches at 9 bases. CDR3 length: 13 residues. V trimming: 7 bases; J trimming: 7 bases; junction bases outside the gene matches: 5. Germline V gives CDR1 GTSNPN, CDR2 SVGIG (reference sequence). Written as DNA, the CDR3 is TGTGCCTACGCAGGACAGGGGAATTCACCCCTCCACTTT. This gives the protein CAYAGQGNSPLHF. The full variable domain, with the rest looked up from reference TRBV30 and TRBJ1-6, is SQTIHQWPATLVQPVGSPLSLECTVEGTSNPNLYWYRQAAGRGLQLLFYSVGIGQISSEVPQNLSASRPQDRQFILSSKKLLLSDSGFYLCAYAGQGNSPLHFGNGTRLTVT.

This clone was detected only a few times. The rearrangement uses TRBV6-1 and TRBJ2-7; a possible D gene is TRBD1 (6 bases). V shed 4 bases and J shed 4 bases, with 14 bases lying between them. The CDR3 sequence is 14 residues long. The V gene's germline CDR1 is MNHNS and CDR2 SASEGT. The chain's CDR3 is CASSGTVLAYEQYF. CDR3 nucleotides: TGTGCCAGCAGTGGGACAGTGTTAGCGTACGAGCAGTACTTC.

The chain links TRBV7-9 to TRBJ1-1; D is unclear. Deletions cut 2 bases from V and 1 base from J, with 8 bases between. The CDR3 consists of 14 residues. CDR1 SEHNR and CDR2 FQNEAQ come from the germline V gene (reference sequence). The DNA for the CDR3 is TGTGCCAGCAGCTTACTGGGAGCGAACACTGAAGCTTTCTTT. Amino acid sequence: CASSLLGANTEAFF.

Note on this clone: This specimen includes other DNA sequences encoding the same CDR3. The chain uses TRBV5-4 and TRBJ2-6; a possible D gene is TRBD2 (5 bases). CDR3 length: 15 residues. CDR1 and CDR2 (germline): SGHNT, YYREEE (reference sequence). Between the trimmed V and J ends, which lost 0 bases and 1 base, there was a span of 5 bases. The chain's CDR3 is CASSLAGSGANVLTF. DNA for the CDR3: TGTGCCAGCAGCTTGGCGGGATCTGGGGCCAACGTCCTGACTTTC. Full variable domain (missing parts from reference TRBV5-4 and TRBJ2-6): ETGVTQSPTHLIKTRGQQVTLRCSSQSGHNTVSWYQQALGQGPQFIFQYYREEENGRGNFPPRFSGLQFPNYSSELNVNALELDDSALYLCASSLAGSGANVLTFGAGSRLTVL.

This clone has a count of ten or more. The J gene is TRBJ2-2, the V gene TRBV19, with TRBD1 matching 7 bases. V shed 7 bases, J shed 0 bases, and the junction held 8 bases outside the gene matches. Per germline, CDR1 LNHDA and CDR2 SQIVND (reference sequence). The CDR3 extends over 16 amino acids. The CDR3 region is CASKPGQVSNTGELFF. CDR3 nucleotides: TGTGCCAGTAAGCCAGGACAGGTCTCGAACACCGGGGAGCTGTTTTTT.

CDR3: CASSRGGLEETQYF. The CDR3 nucleotides are TGTGCCAGCAGCCGGGGGGGCCTGGAAGAGACCCAGTACTTC. The chain employs TRBV7-2 and TRBJ2-5, with 8 bases lining up with TRBD2. Losses at the gene ends were 5 bases for V and 3 bases for J; bases not matched to a gene: 5. The germline V gene encodes CDR1 SGHTA and CDR2 FQGNSA. This CDR3 region has 14 residues.

This clone came up once. This chain uses TRBV10-1 with TRBJ1-3; D remains ambiguous. The CDR3 covers 15 residues. The V gene lost 2 bases and the J gene lost 0 bases, with 8 bases spanning the gap. Germline CDR1 reads WNHNN; CDR2 reads SYGVQD (reference sequence). CDR3 DNA sequence: TGCGCCAGCAGTGAGGGACTCAGCTCTGGAAACACCATATATTTT. It specifies CASSEGLSSGNTIYF.

The chain links TRBV5-1 to TRBJ2-2, with TRBD2 matching over 7 bases. V lost 0 bases, J lost 3 bases, and 2 bases stayed unmatched. This CDR3 contains 15 residues. CDR1 SGHRS and CDR2 YFSETQ come from the germline V gene. The CDR3 nucleotides read TGCGCCAGCAGCTTGGGTAGCGGGCACACCGGGGAGCTGTTTTTT. It is translated as CASSLGSGHTGELFF.